What follows are 12 T cell receptor beta chains derived from one specimen sequenced in a study of vaccination and CD4 T cells after COVID-19. These receptors' antigens are unknown. Treatment meaning: approximately 10-day PBMC culture with coronavirus spike peptide pools or control peptides (ViraFEST assay). The assay that was used to sequence DNA from cultured CD4+ T cells was the Oncomine TCR Beta short-read assay. One entry per CDR3 protein, called by TCRdb with MiXCR from the PCR reads. Of 8,400 or so distinct CDR3 sequences in the sample, about 67% were seen once. Sequencing was carried out using CD4+ T cells from blood, cultured in vitro. These receptors were taken from a human donor who had recovered from COVID-19.

This chain uses TRBV27 with TRBJ2-1; TRBD2 agrees at 7 bases. There are 16 residues in the CDR3. Germline CDR1 reads MNHEY; CDR2 reads SMNVEV (reference sequence). J lost 2 bases, V lost 4 bases, and 8 bases had no gene match. The CDR3 DNA follows: TGTGCCAGCAGTTCGTTACTAGCGCCCACCTACAATGAGCAGTTCTTC. As protein: CASSSLLAPTYNEQFF.

V gene TRBV7-9 combines with J gene TRBJ2-1, with TRBD2 matching over 7 bases. CDR3 size: 12 residues. Germline CDR1 and CDR2: SEHNR and FQNEAQ (reference sequence). V shed 5 bases, J shed 8 bases, and the junction held 3 bases outside the gene matches. CDR3 amino acids: CASSGLGDEQFF. In DNA, the CDR3 is TGTGCCAGCAGCGGACTAGGGGATGAGCAGTTCTTC.

The CDR3 nucleotides are TGTGCCAGCAGTTTCAAGGATAGGAACACTGAAGCTTTCTTT. Translating gives CASSFKDRNTEAFF. This rearrangement joins TRBV28 to TRBJ1-1; D is uncertain. The germline gives CDR1 MDHEN, CDR2 SYDVKM. Trimming removed 3 bases at V and 1 base at J, with 9 bases between. The CDR3 length is 14 residues.

The rearrangement links TRBV30 to TRBJ1-1, with D uncertain. Germline assignment: CDR1 GTSNPN and CDR2 SVGIG (reference sequence). The CDR3 length is 14 residues. Trimming pared 5 bases from V and 1 base from J, leaving 14 bases between. CDR3 loop: CAWGARVRNTEAFF. Written as DNA, the CDR3 is TGTGCCTGGGGTGCAAGGGTAAGGAACACTGAAGCTTTCTTT. Combining the CDR3 with reference TRBV30 and TRBJ1-1 gives the whole variable domain SQTIHQWPATLVQPVGSPLSLECTVEGTSNPNLYWYRQAAGRGLQLLFYSVGIGQISSEVPQNLSASRPQDRQFILSSKKLLLSDSGFYLCAWGARVRNTEAFFGQGTRLTVV.

This chain connects TRBV29-1 to TRBJ1-2; 9 bases are shared with TRBD1. The V segment lost 6 bases and the J segment 4 bases; nucleotides outside the gene matches: 9. The CDR3 runs to 14 residues. In germline, CDR1 is SQVTM, CDR2 ANQGSEA. This CDR3 is CSVPRTGVAYGYTF. CDR3 DNA: TGCAGCGTCCCCCGGACAGGGGTCGCCTATGGCTACACCTTC.

Of note for this clonotype: One base away lies a much larger clone, so this may be a sequencing read error. In nucleotides, the CDR3 is TGTGCCAGCTCAAGGAGGCGACGGGAGACCCAGTACTTC. It translates to CASSRRRRETQYF. The chain couples TRBV18 to TRBJ2-5; D is perhaps TRBD2 (5 bases). The V gene lost 5 bases and the J gene lost 5 bases, with 12 bases spanning the gap. The length of the CDR3 is 13 residues. Germline CDR1 and CDR2: KGHSH and LQKENI. Looking up the rest from reference TRBV18 and TRBJ2-5 gives the full variable domain: NAGVMQNPRHLVRRRGQEARLRCSPMKGHSHVYWYRQLPEEGLKFMVYLQKENIIDESGMPKERFSAEFPKEGPSILRIQQVVRGDSAAYFCASSRRRRETQYFGPGTRLLVL.

The chain recombines TRBV6-5 with TRBJ1-3; unclear D gene. The CDR3 spans 12 residues. V was shortened by 4 bases and J by 3 bases, with 4 bases between the two germline ends. Germline V CDR1 and CDR2: MNHEY, SVGAGI. The CDR3 loop reads CASSSIGNTIYF. As DNA, the CDR3 is TGTGCCAGCAGTTCTATTGGAAACACCATATATTTT.

The genes are TRBV10-2 and TRBJ2-7; 9 bases are shared with TRBD2. V gave up 8 bases and J gave up 3 bases; unmatched junction bases: 8. Germline assignment: CDR1 WSHSY and CDR2 SAAADI. This CDR3 region has 14 residues. In nucleotides, the CDR3 is TGCGCCAGCCAGGCGGGGGGGTCCTTCTACGAGCAGTACTTC. Translated, it gives CASQAGGSFYEQYF.

The rearrangement uses TRBV27 and TRBJ2-7; 9 nucleotides agree with TRBD2. The CDR3 has 14 residues. The trim removed 5 bases at V and 4 bases at J, leaving 6 bases unmatched. Germline CDR1 is MNHEY and CDR2 is SMNVEV (reference sequence). The CDR3 nucleotides are TGTGCCAGCAGTAAGGGAGCGGGAGGTTACGAGCAGTACTTC. The encoded protein is CASSKGAGGYEQYF.

The gene calls are TRBV19 and TRBJ2-6; 7 bases are shared with TRBD2. CDR3 length: 17 residues. After removal of 2 bases from V and 1 base from J, the junction contained 5 bases not matched to a gene. CDR1 is LNHDA, CDR2 SQIVND, per germline (reference sequence). The CDR3 loop is CASSIRWGGSGANVLTF. CDR3 nucleotide sequence: TGTGCCAGTAGTATAAGGTGGGGGGGATCTGGGGCCAACGTCCTGACTTTC.

The chain recombines TRBV19 with TRBJ1-1; no firm D call. CDR1 is LNHDA and CDR2 is SQIVND in the germline V gene (reference sequence). Trimming removed 7 bases at V and 1 base at J, with 7 bases between. CDR3 length equals 12 residues. CDR3: CASIEKNTEAFF. The CDR3 bases are TGTGCCAGTATAGAGAAGAACACTGAAGCTTTCTTT.

This clonotype was counted between two and nine times. The chain uses TRBV6-1 and TRBJ1-5, with D perhaps TRBD1 (5 bases). The CDR3 covers 14 residues. Germline assignment: CDR1 MNHNS and CDR2 SASEGT. V was shortened by 9 bases and J by 4 bases, with 16 bases between the two germline ends. CDR3 in amino acids: CASSQGVQNQPQHF. CDR3 coding DNA: TGTGCCAGTTCTCAGGGAGTGCAAAATCAGCCCCAGCATTTT.